This record covers a single T cell receptor (beta chain). Germline lookup yields CDR1 KGHSY and CDR2 FQNENV. Trimming removed 5 bases at V and 1 base at J, with 11 bases between. This CDR3 spans 14 amino acids. These data come from a study of blood T cell repertoires in COVID-19. Some clones are missing from TCRdb's copy, which holds only in-frame ones; the method was immunoSEQ multiplex PCR. The repertoire holds tens of thousands of clones, with approximately 86% as singletons. The source material was peripheral blood. This receptor was taken from a woman aged 55-69 years with acute or convalescent COVID-19. This chain joins TRBV16 and TRBJ2-5; D is unresolved. The DNA for the CDR3 is TGTGCCAGCAGCAATTTTGGGCCCCAAGAGACCCAGTACTTC. It codes for CASSNFGPQETQYF. The full variable domain, rest sourced from reference TRBV16 and TRBJ2-5, is GEEVAQTPKHLVRGEGQKAKLYCAPIKGHSYVFWYQQVLKNEFKFLISFQNENVFDETGMPKERFSAKCLPNSPCSLEIQATKLEDSAVYFCASSNFGPQETQYFGPGTRLLVL.